This T cell receptor beta chain was captured in a study of shared clonotypes between healthy human individuals. Broader study findings: Donor scarcity curtailed the genetic and exposure-history diversity represented herein. Tissues were not sampled, only blood, and their repertoires likely differ.

The table lists this clone with a few counts. The antigen remains undetermined. Genomic DNA of each subset was evenly split across several immunoSEQ plates. Scientists sequenced DNA from unsorted PBMC on ten immunoSEQ deep assay plates. Sequencing used immunoSEQ multiplex PCR; TCRdb keeps in-frame clones, though not all of them. The repertoire includes roughly 500,000 clones, approximately 80% of them detected once, and around 11% sits in the top ten. The sample consisted of PBMCs. The TCR sequence derives from a woman aged 40 to 49 in good health. Some clones in this sample may be carry-over from other donors' samples.

The chain's CDR3 is CASSSPRGAEETQYF. CDR3 DNA sequence: TGTGCCAGCAGCTCCCCTAGGGGCGCGGAAGAGACCCAGTACTTC. This chain connects TRBV7-9 to TRBJ2-5, with D maybe TRBD1 (5 bases). The CDR3 loop spans 15 amino acids. The V and J ends lost 4 bases and 3 bases respectively, with 15 bases between them. CDR1 is SEHNR, CDR2 FQNEAQ, per germline (reference sequence).